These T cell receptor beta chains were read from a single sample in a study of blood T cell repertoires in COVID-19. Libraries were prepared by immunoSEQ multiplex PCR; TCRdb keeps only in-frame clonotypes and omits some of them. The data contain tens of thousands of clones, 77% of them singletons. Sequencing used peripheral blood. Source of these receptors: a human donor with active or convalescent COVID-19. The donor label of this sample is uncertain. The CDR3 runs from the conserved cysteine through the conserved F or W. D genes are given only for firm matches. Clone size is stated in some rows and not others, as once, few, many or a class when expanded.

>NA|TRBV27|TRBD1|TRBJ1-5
CASSCPDRGDQPQHF
TGTGCCAGCAGTTGCCCGGACAGGGGAGATCAGCCCCAGCATTTT
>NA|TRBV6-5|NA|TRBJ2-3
CASSRSGADTQYF
TGTGCCAGCAGCCGATCCGGGGCAGATACGCAGTATTTT
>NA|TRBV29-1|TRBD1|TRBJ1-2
CSVRQGESGYTF
TGCAGCGTTCGACAGGGGGAAAGTGGCTACACCTTC
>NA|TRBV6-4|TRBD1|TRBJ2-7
CASSDPTTDRFPYEQYF
TGTGCCAGCAGTGACCCCACGACGGACAGGTTCCCCTACGAGCAGTACTTC
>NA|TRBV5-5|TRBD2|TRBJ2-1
CASSSMTSGSLGEQFF
TGTGCCAGCAGCTCAATGACTAGCGGGAGCCTGGGGGAGCAGTTCTTC
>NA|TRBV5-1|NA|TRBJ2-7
CASSFWDNYEQYF
TGCGCCAGCAGCTTCTGGGACAACTACGAGCAGTACTTC
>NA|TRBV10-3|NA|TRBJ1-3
CAILELLDNTIYF
TGTGCCATCCTAGAGCTGCTGGATAACACCATATATTTT
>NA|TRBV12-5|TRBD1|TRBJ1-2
CASGLEWTGEGYTF
TGTGCTAGTGGTTTGGAATGGACAGGGGAAGGCTACACCTTC
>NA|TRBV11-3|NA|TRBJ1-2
CASSDRSKANYGYTF
TGTGCCAGCAGCGATAGGAGCAAAGCTAACTATGGCTACACCTTC
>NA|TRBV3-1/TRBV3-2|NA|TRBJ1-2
CATRDRNYGYTF
TGTGCCACCCGAGACAGAAACTATGGCTACACCTTC
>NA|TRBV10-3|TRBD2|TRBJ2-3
CAIRPSGGTDTQYF
TGTGCCATCAGACCTAGCGGGGGCACAGATACGCAGTATTTT
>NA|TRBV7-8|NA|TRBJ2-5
CASSSPSGIFQETQYF
TGTGCCAGCAGCTCCCCCAGCGGAATCTTCCAAGAGACCCAGTACTTC
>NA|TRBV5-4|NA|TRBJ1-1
CASSWYRQMNTEAFF
TGTGCCAGCAGCTGGTACAGGCAGATGAACACTGAAGCTTTCTTT
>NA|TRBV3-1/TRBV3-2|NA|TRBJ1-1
CASSQGGGGKAFF
TGTGCCAGCAGCCAAGGTGGGGGGGGAAAAGCTTTCTTT
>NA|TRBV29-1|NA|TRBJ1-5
CSVTLGQQKGPQHF
TGCAGCGTTACCTTGGGACAACAAAAGGGGCCCCAGCATTTT
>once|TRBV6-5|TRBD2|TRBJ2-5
CAGLTSGFQETQYF
TGTGCCGGCTTAACTAGCGGATTCCAAGAGACCCAGTACTTC
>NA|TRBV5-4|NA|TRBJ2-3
CASSQNGGAPIDTQYF
TGTGCCAGCAGCCAGAATGGGGGCGCCCCGATAGATACGCAGTATTTT
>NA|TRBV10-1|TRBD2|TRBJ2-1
CASSGPTSRDNEQFF
TGCGCCAGCAGTGGCCCGACTAGCAGGGACAATGAGCAGTTCTTC
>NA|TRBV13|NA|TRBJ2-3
CASSLGATDTQYF
TGTGCCAGCAGCTTAGGGGCAACAGATACGCAGTATTTT
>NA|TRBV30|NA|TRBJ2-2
CAWSVPGEGTGELFF
TGTGCCTGGAGTGTACCGGGGGAAGGAACCGGGGAGCTGTTTTTT
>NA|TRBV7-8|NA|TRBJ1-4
CASSLSGSWATNEKLFF
TGTGCCAGCAGCTTATCGGGATCCTGGGCGACTAATGAAAAACTGTTTTTT
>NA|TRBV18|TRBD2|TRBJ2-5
CASSPSTVAGRGGTQYF
TGTGCCAGCTCCCCATCGACTGTAGCGGGAAGAGGTGGGACCCAGTACTTC
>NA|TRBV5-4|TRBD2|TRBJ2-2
CASSLPGRDTGELFF
TGTGCCAGCAGCTTGCCCGGGAGGGACACCGGGGAGCTGTTTTTT
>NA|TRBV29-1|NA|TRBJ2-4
CSVGGLAGAAKNIQYF
TGCAGCGTTGGGGGGCTGGCGGGAGCGGCCAAAAACATTCAGTACTTC
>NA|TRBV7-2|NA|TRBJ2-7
CASSSRGESANLYEQYF
TGTGCCAGCAGCTCCCGAGGAGAGAGCGCCAACCTCTACGAGCAGTACTTC
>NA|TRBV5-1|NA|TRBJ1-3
CASTSSAGLSGNTIYF
TGCGCCAGCACCTCTTCCGCAGGGCTCTCTGGAAACACCATATATTTT
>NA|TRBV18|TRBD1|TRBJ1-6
CASSPYETGGNSPLHF
TGTGCCAGCTCACCGTACGAGACAGGGGGTAATTCACCCCTCCACTTT
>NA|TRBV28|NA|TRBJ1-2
CASSPPDRPYGYTF
TGTGCCAGCAGTCCCCCCGACAGGCCCTATGGCTACACCTTC